The present TCR beta chain was sequenced within a study of patients and donors after allogeneic stem cell transplantation. Per the germline V gene, CDR1 is SGHRS and CDR2 is YFSETQ. V lost 1 base and J lost 3; bases outside the gene matches: 3. The CDR3 loop spans 14 amino acids. TCRdb reprocessed the RT-PCR reads with MiXCR, giving one entry per CDR3 protein. The sample holds about a million distinct CDR3 sequences, roughly 18% seen once. This clonotype was counted only a few times. What was sequenced was blood, either unsorted or a sorted T cell fraction (not recorded which). The receptor was derived from a human donor who was either an allogeneic HSCT recipient or a stem cell or donor lymphocyte infusion donor (not recorded which). It is not recorded whose cells these are; they may come from a transplant donor. The chain carries TRBV5-1 and TRBJ1-2, with 7 bases matching TRBD1. The CDR3 region is CASSLSTGDYGYTF. CDR3 DNA sequence: TGCGCCAGCAGCTTGAGCACAGGGGACTATGGCTACACCTTC.